These 14 T cell receptor beta chains share one sample of origin, sequenced in a study of cytomegalovirus exposure and HLA in healthy donors. PCR used 60 Vbeta primers and 13 Jbeta primers. Measured with immunoSEQ multiplex PCR; TCRdb has only the in-frame clones, and not every one. The table shows 110,000 or so clones, with under 85% occurring only once. Sequencing used PBMCs. The receptors here all came from a middle-aged man in good health and CMV-seropositive.

The chain joins TRBV7-2 to TRBJ2-6, with TRBD2 as a possible D gene (6 bases). V lost 4 bases, J lost 4 bases, and 14 bases lay in between. The germline gives CDR1 SGHTA, CDR2 FQGNSA. The CDR3 covers 16 residues. CDR3 loop: CASSSTPGVGANVLTF. The CDR3 DNA is TGTGCCAGCAGCTCTACGCCGGGGGTAGGGGCCAACGTCCTGACTTTC.

This chain joins TRBV25-1 and TRBJ2-1, with TRBD2 matching over 8 bases. V dropped 5 bases and J dropped 4; count of bases not matched to a gene: 13. This CDR3 region has 17 residues. Germline V lookup: CDR1 MGHDK, CDR2 SYGVNS. The CDR3 DNA sequence: TGTGCCAGCAGTCCAGCTACGGCGGGGGGTTCTTACAATGAGCAGTTCTTC. Translating gives CASSPATAGGSYNEQFF.

J is TRBJ2-3 and V is TRBV7-9, with TRBD2 identical over 9 bases. The CDR3 runs 16 residues. The junction had 5 bases not matched to a gene; V was cut back by 2 bases and J by 2 bases. The germline gives CDR1 SEHNR, CDR2 FQNEAQ (reference sequence). Here the CDR3 DNA reads TGTGCCAGCAGCTTACCTCTAGCGGGGAACACAGATACGCAGTATTTT. This translates into CASSLPLAGNTDTQYF.

V and J are TRBV7-3 and TRBJ2-3; 11 nucleotides match TRBD1. The CDR3 sequence is 16 residues long. Germline V CDR1 and CDR2: SGHTA, FQGTGA. V lost 1 base, J lost 4 bases, and 4 bases stayed unmatched. The DNA of the CDR3 is TGTGCCAGCAGCTTAAAAACGGGACAGGGGGCAGATACGCAGTATTTT. As protein: CASSLKTGQGADTQYF.

This clone was counted only a few times. This sequence joins TRBV9 and TRBJ2-3; 12 bases align to TRBD2. V was pared by 0 bases and J by 5 bases, with 4 bases of the junction left unmatched. This CDR3 comprises 16 residues. The germline CDR1 and CDR2 sequences are SGDLS and YYNGEE. The CDR3 nucleotides read TGTGCCAGCAGCGTAGCTCTAGCGGGGGGGCTAGATACGCAGTATTTT. Its translation: CASSVALAGGLDTQYF.

The chain has TRBV5-1 and TRBJ2-1; 8 positions match TRBD1. Germline CDR1 is SGHRS and CDR2 is YFSETQ. With V trimmed by 5 bases and J by 5 bases, 12 bases remained unmatched. The CDR3 spans 16 residues. Here the CDR3 DNA reads TGCGCCAGCAGACAAGCACCGGGACAGGCCGACAATGAGCAGTTCTTC. Protein product: CASRQAPGQADNEQFF.

The chain carries TRBV11-1 and TRBJ1-1; possibly TRBD1 for D (5 bases). The V gene lost 5 bases and the J gene lost 8 bases, with 21 bases spanning the gap. CDR3 length: 15 residues. The germline V gene has CDR1 SGHAT and CDR2 FQDESV (reference sequence). The CDR3 sequence: CASSATENLRGEAFF. The CDR3 coding sequence is TGTGCCAGCAGCGCCACGGAAAACCTTAGGGGCGAAGCTTTCTTT.

This chain connects TRBV19 to TRBJ2-5, with 9 bases fitting TRBD1. This CDR3 spans 16 amino acids. With V trimmed by 0 bases and J by 1 base, 3 bases remained unmatched. The germline V gene encodes CDR1 LNHDA and CDR2 SQIVND (reference sequence). CDR3 DNA: TGTGCCAGTAGTATAGAGAGGACAGGGGCCCAAGAGACCCAGTACTTC. This gives the protein CASSIERTGAQETQYF.

The V gene is TRBV10-2, the J gene TRBJ2-7; weak D call: TRBD1 (6 bases). Germline values: CDR1 WSHSY, CDR2 SAAADI. The CDR3 is 11 residues long. Trimming pared 5 bases from V and 4 bases from J, leaving 6 bases between. The CDR3, as DNA: TGCGCCAGCAGTACAGGGTACGAGCAGTACTTC. Translation: CASSTGYEQYF.

The CDR3 sequence is CATGRGKNYGYTF. As DNA, the CDR3 is TGTGCCACCGGGAGAGGGAAGAACTATGGCTACACCTTC. This rearrangement joins TRBV19 to TRBJ1-2; D is ambiguous. The ends were cut back, 10 bases at V and 2 bases at J, with 14 bases in the middle. This CDR3 region has 13 residues. Germline lookup yields CDR1 LNHDA and CDR2 SQIVND (reference sequence).

The chain has TRBV2 and TRBJ1-2; D not certain. The CDR3 spans 10 residues. V was trimmed by 7 bases and J by 8 bases, leaving 8 bases between them. Germline V gene data show CDR1 as SNHLY and CDR2 as FYNNEI. The DNA of the CDR3 is TGTGCCAGCATTTCAGTGGGCTACACCTTC. It yields the protein CASISVGYTF.

This clone was seen a single time. A junction end diverges from the germline sequence, so it may reflect a read error. The chain carries TRBV5-1 and TRBJ2-1, with 11 bases aligning to TRBD2. The CDR3 is made up of 14 amino acids. Germline assignment: CDR1 SGHRS and CDR2 YFSETQ. CDR3 sequence: CASSLAGGYNERFF. CDR3 DNA sequence: TGCGCCAGCAGCCTAGCGGGGGGATACAATGAGCGGTTCTTC.

The J gene is TRBJ2-7, the V gene TRBV6-5; TRBD1 agrees at 8 bases. From germline, CDR1 is MNHEY and CDR2 SVGAGI. The J segment lost 7 bases and the V segment lost 5 bases, leaving 7 bases of the junction unmatched. The CDR3 loop spans 13 amino acids. CDR3 protein: CASSTRTGLEQYF. The CDR3 DNA is TGTGCCAGCAGTACCCGGACAGGGCTTGAGCAGTACTTC.

This rearrangement joins TRBV11-2 to TRBJ2-2; no reliable D call. V was shortened by 3 bases and J by 6 bases, with 5 bases between the two germline ends. This CDR3 has 12 amino acids. CDR1 and CDR2 (germline): SGHAT, FQNNGV. CDR3 DNA: TGTGCCAGCAGCTTTAATGCCGGGGAGCTGTTTTTT. Translating it yields CASSFNAGELFF. Filled out from reference TRBV11-2 and TRBJ2-2, the complete variable domain reads EAGVAQSPRYKIIEKRQSVAFWCNPISGHATLYWYQQILGQGPKLLIQFQNNGVVDDSQLPKDRFSAERLKGVDSTLKIQPAKLEDSAVYLCASSFNAGELFFGEGSRLTVL.